This T cell receptor (beta chain) was obtained from a study of cytomegalovirus exposure and HLA in healthy donors. Study-level points and caveats: In vitro testing confirmed a few CMV-associated chains as specific for CMV antigens. Later, an analysis found that TCR clusters from the first cohort tended to co-occur in the roughly 110 validation repertoires. Reported results showed that the classifier diagnosed cytomegalovirus status with high specificity and sensitivity. Rare TCR sequences predominated, though certain public TCRs were found in many donors.

About this clone: Its matching antigen is unknown.

V lost 0 bases and J 5 bases, leaving 19 bases between the germline ends. CDR3 length equals 17 residues. The germline CDR1 and CDR2 sequences are LGHNA and YSLEER. Some clones are missing from TCRdb's copy, which holds only in-frame ones; the method was immunoSEQ multiplex PCR. Of approximately 82,000 clones listed, 85% to 95% were seen once; the top ten hold approximately 0.67%. Sequencing input: PBMCs. The chain uses TRBV4-3 and TRBJ1-2; no reliable D call. The clonotype was recovered from a man aged 18 to 30 in good health and CMV-seronegative. CDR3 bases: TGCGCCAGCAGCCAAGAACCGTCGACCTCGCCGGGGTATGGCTACACCTTC. Protein product: CASSQEPSTSPGYGYTF.